This T cell receptor beta chain was identified during a study of shared T cell receptors in the human thymus. This clone was recorded once. CDR3 size: 16 residues. The V end was cut by 2 bases, the J end by 8 bases, with 21 bases between. The germline V gene encodes CDR1 MGHRA and CDR2 YSYEKL. Repertoires were generated with immunoSEQ multiplex PCR, while TCRdb's copy carries only in-frame clones and drops some. The data contain hundreds of thousands of clones, roughly 90% of them singletons. These data were also filed under a second study, of human thymus T cells. That publication notes: The donor group consisted of healthy Finnish infants who were having corrective surgery for congenital heart defects. Resections were taken during corrective heart surgery, and the thymus tissue came from these. Thymic and blood repertoires showed apparently biased V and J gene usage. Related studies found that unrelated individuals share highly overlapping thymic repertoires.

The sample comprised thymocytes. The rearrangement links TRBV4-1 to TRBJ1-2; a weak D match, TRBD1 (5 bases). The TCR was taken from a boy under two years old with a congenital heart defect. The CDR3 protein is CASSQLRGTLPGGYTF. DNA for the CDR3: TGCGCCAGCAGCCAACTCCGGGGGACCCTACCCGGGGGCTACACCTTC.